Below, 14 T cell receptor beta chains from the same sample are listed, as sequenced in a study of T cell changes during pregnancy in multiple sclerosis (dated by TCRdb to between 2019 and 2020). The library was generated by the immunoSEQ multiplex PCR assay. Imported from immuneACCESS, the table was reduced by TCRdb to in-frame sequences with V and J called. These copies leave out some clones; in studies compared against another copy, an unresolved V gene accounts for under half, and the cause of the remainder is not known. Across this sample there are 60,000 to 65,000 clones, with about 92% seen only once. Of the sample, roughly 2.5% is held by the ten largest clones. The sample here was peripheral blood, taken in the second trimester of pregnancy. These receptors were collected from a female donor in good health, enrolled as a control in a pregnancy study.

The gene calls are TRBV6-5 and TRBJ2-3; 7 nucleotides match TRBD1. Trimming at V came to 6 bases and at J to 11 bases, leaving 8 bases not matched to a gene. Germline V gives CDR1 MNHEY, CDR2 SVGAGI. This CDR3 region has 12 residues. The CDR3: CASSLQGGRQYF. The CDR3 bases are TGTGCCAGCAGCCTCCAAGGGGGCAGGCAGTATTTT.

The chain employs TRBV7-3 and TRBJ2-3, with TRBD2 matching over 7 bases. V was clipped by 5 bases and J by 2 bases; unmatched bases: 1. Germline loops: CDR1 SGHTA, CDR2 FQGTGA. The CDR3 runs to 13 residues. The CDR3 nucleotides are TGTGCCAGCAGCCGGGACTACACAGATACGCAGTATTTT. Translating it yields CASSRDYTDTQYF. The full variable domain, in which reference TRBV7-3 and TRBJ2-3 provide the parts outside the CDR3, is GAGVSQTPSNKVTEKGKYVELRCDPISGHTALYWYRQSLGQGPEFLIYFQGTGAADDSGLPNDRFFAVRPEGSVSTLKIQRTERGDSAVYLCASSRDYTDTQYFGPGTRLTVL.

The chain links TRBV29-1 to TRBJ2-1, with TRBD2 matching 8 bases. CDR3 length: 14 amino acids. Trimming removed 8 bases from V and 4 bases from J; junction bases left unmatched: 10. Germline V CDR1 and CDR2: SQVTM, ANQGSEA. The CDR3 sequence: CSTFGGVGYNEQFF. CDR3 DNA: TGCAGCACCTTCGGGGGGGTCGGGTACAATGAGCAGTTCTTC.

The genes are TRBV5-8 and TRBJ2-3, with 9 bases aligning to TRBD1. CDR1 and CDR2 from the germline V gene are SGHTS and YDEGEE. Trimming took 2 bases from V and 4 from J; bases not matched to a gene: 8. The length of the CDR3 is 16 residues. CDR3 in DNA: TGTGCCAGCAGCTTCTACAGGGGGCGCGGTGCAGATACGCAGTATTTT. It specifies CASSFYRGRGADTQYF.

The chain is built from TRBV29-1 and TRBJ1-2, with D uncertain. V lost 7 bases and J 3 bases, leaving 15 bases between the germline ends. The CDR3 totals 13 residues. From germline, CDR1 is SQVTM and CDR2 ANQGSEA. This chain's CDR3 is CSGGGLGDYGYTF. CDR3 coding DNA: TGCAGCGGTGGTGGGTTGGGCGACTATGGCTACACCTTC.

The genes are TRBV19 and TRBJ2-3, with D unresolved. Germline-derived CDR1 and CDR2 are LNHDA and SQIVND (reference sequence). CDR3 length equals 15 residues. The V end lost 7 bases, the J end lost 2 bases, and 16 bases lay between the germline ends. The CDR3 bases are TGTGCCAGTAATCCCGGCTACAGTCCCACAGATACGCAGTATTTT. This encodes CASNPGYSPTDTQYF.

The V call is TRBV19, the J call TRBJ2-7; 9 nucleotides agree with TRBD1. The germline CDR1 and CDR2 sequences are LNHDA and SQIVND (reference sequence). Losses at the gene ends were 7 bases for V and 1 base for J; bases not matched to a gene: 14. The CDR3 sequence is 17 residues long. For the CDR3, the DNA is TGTGCCAGTACTAGCCGGGGACAGGGTCCCCGATCCTACGAGCAGTACTTC. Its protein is CASTSRGQGPRSYEQYF.

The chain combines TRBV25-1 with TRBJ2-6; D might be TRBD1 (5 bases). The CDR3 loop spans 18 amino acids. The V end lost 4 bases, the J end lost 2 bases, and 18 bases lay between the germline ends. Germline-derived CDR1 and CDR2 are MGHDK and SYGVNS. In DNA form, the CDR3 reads TGTGCCAGCAGTGGGGCCCAGGGTATAATGGCTGGGGCCAACGTCCTGACTTTC. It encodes CASSGAQGIMAGANVLTF.

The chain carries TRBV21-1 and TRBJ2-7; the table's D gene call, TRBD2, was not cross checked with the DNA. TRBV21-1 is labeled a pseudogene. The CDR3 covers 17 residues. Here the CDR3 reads CASSKGGFCGGYGEQYF. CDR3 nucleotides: TGTGCCAGCAGCAAAGGAGGATTTTGCGGCGGCTACGGCGAGCAGTACTTC.

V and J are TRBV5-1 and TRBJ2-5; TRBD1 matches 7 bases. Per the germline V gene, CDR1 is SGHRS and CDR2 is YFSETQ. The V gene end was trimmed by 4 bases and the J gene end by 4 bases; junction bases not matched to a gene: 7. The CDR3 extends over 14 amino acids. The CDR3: CASSTGQPRETQYF. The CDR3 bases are TGCGCCAGCAGCACGGGACAGCCAAGAGAGACCCAGTACTTC.

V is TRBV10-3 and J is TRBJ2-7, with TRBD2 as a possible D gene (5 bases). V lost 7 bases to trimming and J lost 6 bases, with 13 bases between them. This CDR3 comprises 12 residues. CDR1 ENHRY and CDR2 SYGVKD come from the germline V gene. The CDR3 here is CAIMEVKGEQYF. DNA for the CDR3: TGTGCCATCATGGAGGTAAAAGGCGAGCAGTACTTC.

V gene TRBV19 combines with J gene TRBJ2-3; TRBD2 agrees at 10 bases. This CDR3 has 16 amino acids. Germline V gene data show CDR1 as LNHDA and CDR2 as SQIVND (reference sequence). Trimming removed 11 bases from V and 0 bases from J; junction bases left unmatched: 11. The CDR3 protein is CASGERGGYSTDTQYF. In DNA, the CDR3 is TGTGCCTCCGGGGAGCGGGGGGGCTATAGCACAGATACGCAGTATTTT.

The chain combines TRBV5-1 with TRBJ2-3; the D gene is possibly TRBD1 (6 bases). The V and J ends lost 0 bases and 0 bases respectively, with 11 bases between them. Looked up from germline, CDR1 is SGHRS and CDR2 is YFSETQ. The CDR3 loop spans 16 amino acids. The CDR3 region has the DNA TGCGCCAGCAGCTTGGTCGCCAGGGGTAGCACAGATACGCAGTATTTT. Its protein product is CASSLVARGSTDTQYF. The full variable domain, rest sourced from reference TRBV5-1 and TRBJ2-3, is KAGVTQTPRYLIKTRGQQVTLSCSPISGHRSVSWYQQTPGQGLQFLFEYFSETQRNKGNFPGRFSGRQFSNSRSEMNVSTLELGDSALYLCASSLVARGSTDTQYFGPGTRLTVL.

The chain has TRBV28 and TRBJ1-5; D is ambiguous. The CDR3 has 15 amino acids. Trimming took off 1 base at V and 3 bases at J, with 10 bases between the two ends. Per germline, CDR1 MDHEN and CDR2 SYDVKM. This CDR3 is CASSLSGRNNQPQHF. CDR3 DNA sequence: TGTGCCAGCAGTTTATCTGGCAGAAACAATCAGCCCCAGCATTTT.